This T cell receptor beta chain appears in the sequencing data of a study of T cell responses to AZD1222 COVID-19 vaccine. V was trimmed by 2 bases and J by 8 bases, leaving 17 bases between them. Germline assignment: CDR1 SGHRS and CDR2 YFSETQ. The CDR3 sequence is 15 residues long. Note on this clone: Its antigen is as yet unknown.

The study's findings and limits: Baseline seropositives among AZD1222 recipients totaled only 5 to 7. The repertoires were collected only after the peak T cell response. Donors, mostly white British, included more females; clonal diversity was possibly underestimated. Across spike, vaccine-associated CD4 TCRs were found, dominant at 160-218 and 743-854.

Clones were sequenced by immunoSEQ multiplex PCR, and TCRdb holds only the in-frame ones, with some missing. The data contain 130,000 to 150,000 clones, approximately 90% of them singletons. The receptor's source is an adult in good health. This chain joins TRBV5-1 and TRBJ2-1; D perhaps matches TRBD2 (7 bases). The sample in question was peripheral blood, obtained on day 0 of MenACWY control vaccination. The DNA for the CDR3 is TGCGCCAGCAGCTTCGGGGGGCTCCTGAACCATGAGCAGTTCTTC. This translates into CASSFGGLLNHEQFF.